This T cell receptor beta chain was sequenced for a study of blood T cells in healthy people across ages. As regards this clonotype: Its antigen is as yet unknown.

Germline CDR1 reads SGHTA; CDR2 reads FQGNSA. V was clipped by 1 base and J by 4 bases; unmatched bases: 6. The CDR3 has 15 amino acids. Collection of roughly 9.8 milliliters of peripheral blood was performed for each donor. Findings and caveats of the study: In older individuals, TCR beta diversity per million T cells was lower, falling roughly linearly with age.

PCR was performed a second time for about 7 to 11 cycles using a sample-barcoded 5' primer and a J-beta primer mix. One entry per CDR3 protein, called by TCRdb with MiXCR from the 5' RACE reads. The data show about 570,000 distinct CDR3 sequences, 27% seen once. This chain joins TRBV7-2 and TRBJ1-2; 7 bases match TRBD1. Source material: blood. The receptor's source is a woman aged 70 to 79 in good health. Here the CDR3 DNA reads TGTACCAGCAGCTTAGGACAGGGAGCCGTCTATGGCTACACCTTC. This encodes CTSSLGQGAVYGYTF.